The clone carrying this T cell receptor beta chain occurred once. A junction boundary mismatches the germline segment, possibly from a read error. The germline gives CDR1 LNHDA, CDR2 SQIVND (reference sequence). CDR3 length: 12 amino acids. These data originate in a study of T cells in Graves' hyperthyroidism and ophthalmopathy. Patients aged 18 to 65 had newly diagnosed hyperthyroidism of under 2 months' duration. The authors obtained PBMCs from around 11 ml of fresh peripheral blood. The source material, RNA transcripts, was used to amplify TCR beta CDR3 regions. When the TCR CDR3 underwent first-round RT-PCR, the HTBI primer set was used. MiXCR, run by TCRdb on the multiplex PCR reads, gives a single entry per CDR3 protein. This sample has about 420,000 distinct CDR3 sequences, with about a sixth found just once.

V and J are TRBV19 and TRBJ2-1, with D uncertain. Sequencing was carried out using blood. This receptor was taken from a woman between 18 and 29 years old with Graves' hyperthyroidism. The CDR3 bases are TGTGCCGGTAGTAGAGGCTACAATGAGCAGTTCTTC. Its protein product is CAGSRGYNEQFF.